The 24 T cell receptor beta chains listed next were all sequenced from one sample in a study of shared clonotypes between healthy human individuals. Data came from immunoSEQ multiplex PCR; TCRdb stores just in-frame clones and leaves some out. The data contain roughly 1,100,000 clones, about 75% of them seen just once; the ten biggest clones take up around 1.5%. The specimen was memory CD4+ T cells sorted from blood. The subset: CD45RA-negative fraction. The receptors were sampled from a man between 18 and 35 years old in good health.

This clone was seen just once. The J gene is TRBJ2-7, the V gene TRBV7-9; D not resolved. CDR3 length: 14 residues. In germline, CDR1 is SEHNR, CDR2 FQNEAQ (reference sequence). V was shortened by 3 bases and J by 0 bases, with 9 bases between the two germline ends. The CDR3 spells CASSLNSISYEQYF. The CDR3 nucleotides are TGTGCCAGCAGCTTGAACAGCATCTCCTACGAGCAGTACTTC.

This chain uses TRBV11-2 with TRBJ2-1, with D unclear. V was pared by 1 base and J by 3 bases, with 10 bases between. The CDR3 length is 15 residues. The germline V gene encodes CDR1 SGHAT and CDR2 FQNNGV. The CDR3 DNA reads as TGTGCCAGCAGCTTAGCCCCATACAGCTACAATGAGCAGTTCTTC. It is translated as CASSLAPYSYNEQFF.

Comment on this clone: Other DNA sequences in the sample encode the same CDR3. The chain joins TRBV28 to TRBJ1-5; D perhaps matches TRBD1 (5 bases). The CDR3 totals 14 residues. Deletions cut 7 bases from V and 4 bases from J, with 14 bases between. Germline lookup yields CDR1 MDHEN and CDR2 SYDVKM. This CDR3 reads CASTRDGNNQPQHF. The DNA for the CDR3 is TGTGCCAGCACCCGGGACGGGAATAATCAGCCCCAGCATTTT.

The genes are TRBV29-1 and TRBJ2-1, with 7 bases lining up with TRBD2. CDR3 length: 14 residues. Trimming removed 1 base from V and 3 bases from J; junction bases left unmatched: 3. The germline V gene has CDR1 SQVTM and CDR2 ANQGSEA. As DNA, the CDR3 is TGCAGCGTTGAAGTCTGGGGGGGCTACAATGAGCAGTTCTTC. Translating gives CSVEVWGGYNEQFF.

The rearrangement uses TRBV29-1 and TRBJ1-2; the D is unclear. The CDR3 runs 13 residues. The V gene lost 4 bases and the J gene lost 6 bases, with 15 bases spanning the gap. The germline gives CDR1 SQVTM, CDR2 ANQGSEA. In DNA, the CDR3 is TGCAGCGTTGCTAACTCAGGACGGGATGGCTACACCTTC. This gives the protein CSVANSGRDGYTF.

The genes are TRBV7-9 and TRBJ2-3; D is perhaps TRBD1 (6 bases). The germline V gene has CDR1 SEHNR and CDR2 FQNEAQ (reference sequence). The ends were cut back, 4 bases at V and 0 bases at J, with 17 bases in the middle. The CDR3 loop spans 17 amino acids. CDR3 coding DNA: TGTGCCAGCAGCTCCAAATGGACAGACACTAGCACAGATACGCAGTATTTT. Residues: CASSSKWTDTSTDTQYF.

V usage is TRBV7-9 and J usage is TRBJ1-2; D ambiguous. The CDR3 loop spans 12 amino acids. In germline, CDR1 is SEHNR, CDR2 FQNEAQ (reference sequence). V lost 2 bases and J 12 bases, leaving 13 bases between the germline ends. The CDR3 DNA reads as TGTGCCAGCAGCTTAAACAGCGGCGGGGACACCTTC. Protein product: CASSLNSGGDTF.

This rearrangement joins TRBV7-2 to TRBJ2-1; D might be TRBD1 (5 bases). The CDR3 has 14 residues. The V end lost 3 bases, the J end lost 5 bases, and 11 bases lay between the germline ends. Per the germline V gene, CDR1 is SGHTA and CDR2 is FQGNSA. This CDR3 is CASSFHGADNEQFF. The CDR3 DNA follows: TGTGCCAGCAGCTTTCATGGGGCCGACAATGAGCAGTTCTTC.

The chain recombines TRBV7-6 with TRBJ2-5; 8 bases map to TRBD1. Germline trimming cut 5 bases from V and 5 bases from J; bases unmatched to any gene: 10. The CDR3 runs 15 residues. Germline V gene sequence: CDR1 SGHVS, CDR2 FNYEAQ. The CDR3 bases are TGTGCCAGCAGCCCCACAGGGGGAGGTAGGGAGACCCAGTACTTC. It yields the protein CASSPTGGGRETQYF.

The CDR3 nucleotides read TGTGCCAGCAGTTTAGGGACAACACCGGGGGCTGAAGCTTTCTTT. This gives the protein CASSLGTTPGAEAFF. The chain links TRBV28 to TRBJ1-1; the D gene is possibly TRBD1 (6 bases). The germline V gene has CDR1 MDHEN and CDR2 SYDVKM. The V end was cut by 2 bases, the J end by 6 bases, with 16 bases between. The CDR3 length is 15 residues. Using reference TRBV28 and TRBJ1-1 for the parts outside the CDR3, the full variable domain is DVKVTQSSRYLVKRTGEKVFLECVQDMDHENMFWYRQDPGLGLRLIYFSYDVKMKEKGDIPEGYSVSREKKERFSLILESASTNQTSMYLCASSLGTTPGAEAFFGQGTRLTVV.

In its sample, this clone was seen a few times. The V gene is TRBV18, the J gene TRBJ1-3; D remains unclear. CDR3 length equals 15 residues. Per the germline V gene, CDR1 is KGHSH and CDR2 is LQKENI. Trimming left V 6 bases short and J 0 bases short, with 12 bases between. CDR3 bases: TGTGCCAGCTCGCCCGACACCTACTCTGGAAACACCATATATTTT. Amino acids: CASSPDTYSGNTIYF.

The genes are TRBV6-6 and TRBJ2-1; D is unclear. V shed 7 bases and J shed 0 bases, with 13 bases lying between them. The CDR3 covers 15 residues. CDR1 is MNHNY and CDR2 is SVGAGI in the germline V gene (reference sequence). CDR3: CASNPRASSYNEQFF. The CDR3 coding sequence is TGTGCCAGCAACCCACGGGCTAGCTCCTACAATGAGCAGTTCTTC.

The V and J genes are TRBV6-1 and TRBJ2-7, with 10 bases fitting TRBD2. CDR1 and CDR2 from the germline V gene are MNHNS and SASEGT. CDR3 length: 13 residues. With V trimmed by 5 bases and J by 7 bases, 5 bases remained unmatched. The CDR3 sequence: CASSLAGVVEQYF. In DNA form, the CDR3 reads TGTGCCAGCAGTCTAGCGGGAGTAGTAGAGCAGTACTTC.

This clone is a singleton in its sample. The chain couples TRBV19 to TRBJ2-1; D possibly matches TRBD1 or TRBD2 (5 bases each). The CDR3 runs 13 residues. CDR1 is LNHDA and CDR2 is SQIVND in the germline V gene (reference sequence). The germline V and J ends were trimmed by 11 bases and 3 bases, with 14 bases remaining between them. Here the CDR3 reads CASGRTFYNEQFF. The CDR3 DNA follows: TGTGCCTCGGGACGGACTTTCTACAATGAGCAGTTCTTC.

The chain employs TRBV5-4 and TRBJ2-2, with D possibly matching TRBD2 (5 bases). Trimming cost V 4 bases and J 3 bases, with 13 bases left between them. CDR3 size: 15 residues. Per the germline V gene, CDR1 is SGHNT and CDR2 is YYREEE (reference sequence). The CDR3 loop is CASSPRRGDTGELFF. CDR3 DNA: TGTGCCAGCAGCCCAAGACGGGGAGACACCGGGGAGCTGTTTTTT.

The CDR3 is CASSRQGSSPLHF. CDR3 DNA: TGTGCCAGCAGTAGACAGGGCAGCTCACCCCTCCACTTT. This rearrangement joins TRBV27 to TRBJ1-6; the match to TRBD1 covers 7 bases. Germline trimming cut 5 bases from V and 10 bases from J; bases unmatched to any gene: 5. Germline V CDR1 and CDR2: MNHEY, SMNVEV (reference sequence). This CDR3 is built from 13 residues.

The DNA of the CDR3 is TGTGCCAGAAGCTTAGCGGGAACGAACACCGGGGAGCTGTTTTTT. This codes for CARSLAGTNTGELFF. V and J are TRBV5-3 and TRBJ2-2; 7 nucleotides align to TRBD2. TRBV5-3 is noted as an ORF with a role that remains uncertain. This CDR3 spans 15 amino acids. The V and J ends lost 2 bases and 0 bases, in that order; junction bases with no gene match: 1.

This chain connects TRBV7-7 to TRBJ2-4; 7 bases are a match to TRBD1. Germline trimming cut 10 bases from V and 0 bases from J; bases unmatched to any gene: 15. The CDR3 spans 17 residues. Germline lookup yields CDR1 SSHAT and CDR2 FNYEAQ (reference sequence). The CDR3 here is CANSQEGQTIAKNIQYF. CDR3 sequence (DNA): TGTGCCAACTCCCAAGAGGGACAGACTATAGCCAAAAACATTCAGTACTTC.

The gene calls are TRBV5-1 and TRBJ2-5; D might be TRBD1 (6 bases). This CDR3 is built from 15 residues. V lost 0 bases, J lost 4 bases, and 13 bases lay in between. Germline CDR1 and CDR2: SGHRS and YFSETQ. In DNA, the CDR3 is TGCGCCAGCAGCTTGGAGACAGGAGGTTTAGAGACCCAGTACTTC. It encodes CASSLETGGLETQYF.

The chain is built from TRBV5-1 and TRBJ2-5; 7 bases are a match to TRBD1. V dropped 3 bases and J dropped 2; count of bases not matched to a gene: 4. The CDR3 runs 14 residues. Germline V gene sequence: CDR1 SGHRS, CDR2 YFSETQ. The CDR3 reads CASSSGQLQETQYF. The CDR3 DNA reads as TGCGCCAGCAGCTCGGGACAGTTACAAGAGACCCAGTACTTC.

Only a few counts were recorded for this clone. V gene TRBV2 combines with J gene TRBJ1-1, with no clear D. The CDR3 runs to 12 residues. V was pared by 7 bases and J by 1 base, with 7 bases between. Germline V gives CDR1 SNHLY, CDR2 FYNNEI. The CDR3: CASNKGNTEAFF. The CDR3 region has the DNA TGTGCCAGCAACAAGGGGAACACTGAAGCTTTCTTT.

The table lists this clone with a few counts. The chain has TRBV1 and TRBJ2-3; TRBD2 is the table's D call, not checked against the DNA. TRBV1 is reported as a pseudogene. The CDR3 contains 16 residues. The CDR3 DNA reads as TGCACCAGCAGCAAGAAAGGGAGGGCGAGCACAGATACGCAGTATTTT. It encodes CTSSKKGRASTDTQYF.

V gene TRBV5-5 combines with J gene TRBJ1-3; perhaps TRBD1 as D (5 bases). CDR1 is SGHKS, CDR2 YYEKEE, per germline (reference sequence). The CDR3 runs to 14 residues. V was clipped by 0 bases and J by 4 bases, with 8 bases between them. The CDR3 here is CASSLVGAGNTIYF. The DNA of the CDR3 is TGTGCCAGCAGCTTGGTTGGGGCGGGAAACACCATATATTTT.

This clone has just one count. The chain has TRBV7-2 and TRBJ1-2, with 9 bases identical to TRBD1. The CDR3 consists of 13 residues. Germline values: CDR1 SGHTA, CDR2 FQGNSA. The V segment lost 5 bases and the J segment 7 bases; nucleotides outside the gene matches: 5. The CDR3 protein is CASSTTGGFGYTF. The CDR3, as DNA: TGTGCCAGCAGCACCACAGGGGGCTTTGGCTACACCTTC.